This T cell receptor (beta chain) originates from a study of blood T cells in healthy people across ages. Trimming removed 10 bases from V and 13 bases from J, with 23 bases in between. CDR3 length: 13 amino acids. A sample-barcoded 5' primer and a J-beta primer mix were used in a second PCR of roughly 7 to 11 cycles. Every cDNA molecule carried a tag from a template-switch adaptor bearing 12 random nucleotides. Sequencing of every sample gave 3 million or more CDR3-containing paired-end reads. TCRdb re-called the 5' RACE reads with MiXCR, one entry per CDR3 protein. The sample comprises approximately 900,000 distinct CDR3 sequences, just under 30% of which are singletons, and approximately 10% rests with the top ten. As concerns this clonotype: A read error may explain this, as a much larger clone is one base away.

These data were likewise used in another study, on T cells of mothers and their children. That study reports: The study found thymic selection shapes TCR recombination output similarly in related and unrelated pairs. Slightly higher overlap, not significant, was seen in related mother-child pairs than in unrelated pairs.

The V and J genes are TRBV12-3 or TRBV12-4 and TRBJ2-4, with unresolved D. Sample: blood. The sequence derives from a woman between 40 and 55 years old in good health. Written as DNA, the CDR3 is TGTGCCACCAAGATGGCAGCCCCCCATGAGCAGTACTTC. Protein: CATKMAAPHEQYF.